These T cell receptor beta chains were read from a single sample in a study of shared clonotypes between healthy human individuals. Assay: immunoSEQ multiplex PCR; the TCRdb copy retains only in-frame clones and omits some. The table includes about 2.3 million clones, over 90% detected once. Sequenced sample: naive CD4+ T cells from PBMCs. The receptors were sampled from a man between 18 and 35 years old in good health. Some clones in this sample may be carry-over from other donors' samples. The CDR3 runs from the conserved cysteine through the conserved F or W. The order of the fields is D gene, J gene, clone size, V gene, CDR3 DNA, CDR3 protein. D genes are given only for firm matches. Part of the rows lack a size; the others show once, few, many or a class for expanded clones.

TRBD1 | TRBJ2-2 | NA | TRBV5-4 | TGTGCCAGCAGCACAAACCGGGACAGCCCAATGGAGCTGTTTTTT | CASSTNRDSPMELFF
NA | TRBJ2-2 | NA | TRBV29-1 | TGCAGCGCCGAAAGGGGTTCCGGGGAGCTGTTTTTT | CSAERGSGELFF
TRBD2 | TRBJ2-7 | NA | TRBV7-8 | TGTGCCAGCAGCGTAACTAGCGGGGAAACCTACGAGCAGTACTTC | CASSVTSGETYEQYF
NA | TRBJ2-1 | once | TRBV9 | TGTGCCAGCAGCGAGCGTTTCGGTAGGGATGAGCAGTTCTTC | CASSERFGRDEQFF
NA | TRBJ1-1 | once | TRBV28 | TGTGCCAGCAGTCCCGGTGACAGTCTAGCTATGAACACTGAAGCTTTCTTT | CASSPGDSLAMNTEAFF
NA | TRBJ2-5 | NA | TRBV6-6 | TGTGCCAGCAGTTATGTGGACCAAGAGACCCAGTACTTC | CASSYVDQETQYF
NA | TRBJ2-1 | NA | TRBV5-4 | TGTGCCAGCAGCGGAGGACTCTACAATGAGCAGTTCTTC | CASSGGLYNEQFF
TRBD2 | TRBJ2-3 | once | TRBV5-1 | TGCGCCAGCAGCTTGGGGGGATTAGCGGGAGGCGCAGATACGCAGTATTTT | CASSLGGLAGGADTQYF
TRBD1 | TRBJ1-2 | NA | TRBV5-1 | TGCGCCAGCAGCTTGAGGGCAGGGGGCGCCCCGGACTATGGCTACACCTTC | CASSLRAGGAPDYGYTF
NA | TRBJ2-2 | NA | TRBV9 | TGTGCCAGCAGCGTCCATTTGAACACCGGGGAGCTGTTTTTT | CASSVHLNTGELFF
TRBD2 | TRBJ2-1 | once | TRBV19 | TGTGCCAGTAGTCCCCGGACTAGCGGGAGGCCCCTTTACAATGAGCAGTTCTTC | CASSPRTSGRPLYNEQFF
TRBD2 | TRBJ2-5 | once | TRBV7-9 | TGTGCCAGCAGCTTAGTGGGACTAGCGGGCCAAGAGACCCAGTACTTC | CASSLVGLAGQETQYF
NA | TRBJ1-4 | NA | TRBV27 | TGTGCCAGCAGTCGGAGCCGGGAGACAAATGAAAAACTGTTTTTT | CASSRSRETNEKLFF
NA | TRBJ2-5 | NA | TRBV6-6 | TGTGCCAGCAGTTATACGCGCAGGGGCCAAGAGACCCAGTACTTC | CASSYTRRGQETQYF
NA | TRBJ1-4 | NA | TRBV27 | TGTGCCAGCAGTTTATGGCGCGGCCTGGAAGGGAGGGAAAAACTGTTTTTT | CASSLWRGLEGREKLFF